The 7 T cell receptor beta chains below come from one sample, sequenced in a study of blood T cell repertoires in COVID-19. Here immunoSEQ multiplex PCR was the method, and the copy in TCRdb shows in-frame clones only, minus some. The top ten hold 7.9% of the sample, which has tens of thousands of clones, roughly 86% seen once. The specimen sequenced was peripheral blood. Receptors were obtained from a man aged 55 to 69 with COVID-19, enrolled during active disease.

This clone is categorized as medium-sized. This chain uses TRBV28 with TRBJ1-2; TRBD1 might be the D (6 bases). The CDR3 extends over 15 amino acids. Per the germline V gene, CDR1 is MDHEN and CDR2 is SYDVKM. V was cut by 4 bases and J by 2 bases, with 14 bases left in between. CDR3: CASSSHPQGNYGYTF. The CDR3 DNA follows: TGTGCCAGCAGTTCCCACCCGCAGGGGAACTATGGCTACACCTTC.

By proportion, this clone is medium-sized (0.01 to 0.1%). The V call is TRBV7-9, the J call TRBJ2-5; TRBD2 agrees at 8 bases. V was pared by 1 base and J by 5 bases, with 9 bases of the junction left unmatched. Per the germline V gene, CDR1 is SEHNR and CDR2 is FQNEAQ (reference sequence). CDR3 length: 16 amino acids. CDR3 residues: CASSLDFAGGGETQYF. The CDR3 coding sequence is TGTGCCAGCAGCTTAGACTTTGCGGGAGGAGGGGAGACCCAGTACTTC.

The rearrangement links TRBV29-1 to TRBJ2-7; 8 bases agree with TRBD1. The germline V gene encodes CDR1 SQVTM and CDR2 ANQGSEA. With 6 bases clipped from V and 5 bases from J, the junction kept 6 bases outside the gene matches. CDR3 length equals 12 residues. The CDR3 here is CSVRTGRDEQYF. Written as DNA, the CDR3 is TGCAGCGTCCGGACAGGGAGAGACGAGCAGTACTTC.

The CDR3 region is CASSLTVNYGYTF. The CDR3 bases are TGTGCCAGTAGCCTGACAGTTAACTATGGCTACACCTTC. The genes are TRBV19 and TRBJ1-2, with D possibly being TRBD1 (5 bases). This CDR3 is built from 13 residues. Trimming removed 6 bases from V and 1 base from J, with 9 bases in between. Germline CDR1 reads LNHDA; CDR2 reads SQIVND (reference sequence).

The chain recombines TRBV3-1 (or the pseudogene TRBV3-2) with TRBJ2-1; 8 bases line up with TRBD1. Germline lookup yields CDR1 LGHDT and CDR2 YNNKEL (reference sequence). Trimming took 3 bases from V and 6 from J; bases not matched to a gene: 4. This CDR3 has 14 residues. CDR3: CASSQGTGLNEQFF. The CDR3 nucleotides are TGTGCCAGCAGCCAGGGGACAGGCCTCAATGAGCAGTTCTTC.

The rearrangement uses TRBV11-3 and TRBJ2-2; 9 bases agree with TRBD2. Germline-derived CDR1 and CDR2 are SGHNT and YENEEA. The CDR3 covers 16 residues. After removal of 6 bases from V and 0 bases from J, the junction contained 5 bases not matched to a gene. In DNA, the CDR3 is TGTGCCAGCAGACTTAGCGGGAGTGCGAACACCGGGGAGCTGTTTTTT. It is translated as CASRLSGSANTGELFF.

The V gene is TRBV27, the J gene TRBJ2-7, with D perhaps matching TRBD2 (5 bases). The V gene lost 6 bases and the J gene lost 4 bases, with 19 bases spanning the gap. This CDR3 has 15 residues. In germline, CDR1 is MNHEY, CDR2 SMNVEV (reference sequence). The CDR3 DNA reads TGTGCCAGCAGCCAAGGGTCGGGGAGAGCTTACGAGCAGTACTTC. Translating it yields CASSQGSGRAYEQYF.